Each of the 31 T cell receptor beta chains below was sequenced from the same sample in a study of T cell repertoires in cytomegalovirus infection. Their specific antigens are unknown. TCRdb re-analysed the reads in MiXCR, keeping a single row per CDR3 protein. The sample holds some 940,000 distinct CDR3 sequences; approximately 31% are singletons and the top ten take about 14%. The source material was cultured CD8+ T cells from PBMCs, sampled from culture after CMV antigen stimulation. The receptors come from a human donor in good health (CMV status not recorded). Some clones in this sample may be carry-over from other donors' samples.

This rearrangement joins TRBV7-6 to TRBJ2-3; 8 bases map to TRBD1. The CDR3 runs 16 residues. The junction had 7 bases not matched to a gene; V was cut back by 5 bases and J by 0 bases. The V gene's germline CDR1 is SGHVS and CDR2 FNYEAQ. CDR3 amino acids: CASSVWTGFSTDTQYF. The CDR3 bases are TGTGCCAGCAGCGTCTGGACAGGGTTTAGCACAGATACGCAGTATTTT.

The rearrangement links TRBV5-6 to TRBJ2-1, with D unresolved. In germline, CDR1 is SGHDT, CDR2 YYEEEE. CDR3 length: 14 amino acids. V was clipped by 1 base and J by 9 bases, with 14 bases between them. The CDR3 region is CASSLMSRNGEQFF. The DNA of the CDR3 is TGTGCCAGCAGCTTGATGTCACGGAACGGTGAGCAGTTCTTC.

J is TRBJ2-1 and V is TRBV4-3; D ambiguous. Germline V gives CDR1 LGHNA, CDR2 YSLEER. CDR3 length: 14 amino acids. Deletions cut 2 bases from V and 10 bases from J, with 15 bases between. The CDR3 bases are TGCGCCAGCAGCCAACTTCCCCATTCATTCGAGCAGTTCTTC. It encodes CASSQLPHSFEQFF.

The chain joins TRBV27 to TRBJ2-1; D unclear. Germline V CDR1 and CDR2: MNHEY, SMNVEV (reference sequence). The CDR3 covers 15 residues. The V and J ends lost 6 bases and 1 base respectively, with 13 bases between them. The DNA of the CDR3 is TGTGCCAGCAGCGCCACGGGCGTTTCCTACAATGAGCAGTTCTTC. Translating gives CASSATGVSYNEQFF.

This clonotype has just a few counts. This chain links TRBV7-2 with TRBJ2-3, with D uncertain. The CDR3 sequence is 14 residues long. Germline lookup yields CDR1 SGHTA and CDR2 FQGNSA. V was clipped by 5 bases and J by 6 bases, with 15 bases between them. The CDR3 nucleotides read TGTGCCAGCAGCCCCGTGGGCTTATCGGATACGCAGTATTTT. Translation gives CASSPVGLSDTQYF.

In nucleotides, the CDR3 is TGCAGCGTTGTTTGGTTCGGGGAGCTGTTTTTT. Its protein is CSVVWFGELFF. The chain couples TRBV29-1 to TRBJ2-2; D unclear. This CDR3 is 11 amino acids long. V shed 4 bases and J shed 7 bases, with 7 bases lying between them. Germline loops: CDR1 SQVTM, CDR2 ANQGSEA.

The chain joins TRBV7-4 to TRBJ2-5; no definite D call. V lost 5 bases and J lost 6, with 10 bases in between. CDR1 is SGHVT and CDR2 is SQSDAQ in the germline V gene. The CDR3 is made up of 12 amino acids. This CDR3 reads CASSVDVKTQYF. The CDR3 DNA reads as TGTGCCAGCAGCGTAGATGTAAAGACCCAGTACTTC.

V usage is TRBV18 and J usage is TRBJ2-7, with 12 bases fitting TRBD2. CDR3 length equals 15 residues. The trim removed 5 bases at V and 2 bases at J, leaving 4 bases unmatched. Germline V gene data show CDR1 as KGHSH and CDR2 as LQKENI. As DNA, the CDR3 is TGTGCCAGCTCAGTTGGACTAGCGGGGCCCTACGAGCAGTACGTC. Residues: CASSVGLAGPYEQYV.

This clonotype was detected many times. The J gene is TRBJ1-2, the V gene TRBV7-6; TRBD1 aligns across 7 bases. CDR3 length: 15 amino acids. With V trimmed by 5 bases and J by 0 bases, 6 bases remained unmatched. The germline V gene encodes CDR1 SGHVS and CDR2 FNYEAQ. DNA for the CDR3: TGTGCCAGCAGCGCCCGACAGGGTGCTAACTATGGCTACACCTTC. Translation gives CASSARQGANYGYTF. Combining the CDR3 with reference TRBV7-6 and TRBJ1-2 gives the whole variable domain GAGVSQSPRYKVTKRGQDVALRCDPISGHVSLYWYRQALGQGPEFLTYFNYEAQQDKSGLPNDRFSAERPEGSISTLTIQRTEQRDSAMYRCASSARQGANYGYTFGSGTRLTVV.

This clonotype was found a few times. The V call is TRBV19, the J call TRBJ1-6, with 9 bases lining up with TRBD1. Trimming at V came to 0 bases and at J to 10 bases, leaving 13 bases not matched to a gene. The CDR3 sequence is 18 residues long. The V gene's germline CDR1 is LNHDA and CDR2 SQIVND (reference sequence). The DNA of the CDR3 is TGTGCCAGTAGTATAGATCCGGGACAGGGAAATATCCTGTCACCCCTCCACTTT. This codes for CASSIDPGQGNILSPLHF.

J is TRBJ2-1 and V is TRBV6-6; D is perhaps TRBD2 (5 bases). Germline V lookup: CDR1 MNHNY, CDR2 SVGAGI (reference sequence). The CDR3 totals 16 residues. Trimming shortened V by 0 bases and J by 10 bases, and 19 bases separated the two germline ends. The CDR3 DNA follows: TGTGCCAGCAGTTACTCGAATGCGGGCAACTACAGAGAGCAGTTCTTC. Translating it yields CASSYSNAGNYREQFF.

This chain uses TRBV4-2 with TRBJ1-1, with TRBD1 identical over 10 bases. CDR3 length: 16 residues. The ends lost 1 base at V and 7 bases at J; junction bases unmatched: 9. The germline V gene has CDR1 LGHNA and CDR2 YNFKEQ. The CDR3, as DNA: TGTGCCAGCAGCCAAGCTAGGGGGACAGGGGAAAATGAAGCTTTCTTT. Translating gives CASSQARGTGENEAFF.

The chain has TRBV14 and TRBJ2-7, with TRBD2 matching 7 bases. CDR3 size: 14 residues. The V and J ends lost 6 bases and 0 bases, in that order; junction bases with no gene match: 5. The germline CDR1 and CDR2 sequences are SGHDN and FVKESK. As DNA, the CDR3 is TGTGCCAGCAGTCAACTAGCGAGCTCCTACGAGCAGTACTTC. Translated, it gives CASSQLASSYEQYF. The full variable domain, completed using reference TRBV14 and TRBJ2-7, is EAGVTQFPSHSVIEKGQTVTLRCDPISGHDNLYWYRRVMGKEIKFLLHFVKESKQDESGMPNNRFLAERTGGTYSTLKVQPAELEDSGVYFCASSQLASSYEQYFGPGTRLTVT.

As to this clonotype: Sequence at one end of the junction differs from germline and may be a read error. V is TRBV6-5 and J is TRBJ2-3, with D unresolved. The length of the CDR3 is 13 residues. Germline V gene sequence: CDR1 MNHEY, CDR2 SVGAGI. The CDR3 DNA follows: TGTGCCAACAGTAACCATCCCACAGATACGCAGTATTTT. Protein: CANSNHPTDTQYF.

The J gene is TRBJ1-2, the V gene TRBV6-5; D is possibly TRBD1 (6 bases). V was trimmed by 2 bases and J by 4 bases, leaving 8 bases between them. This CDR3 is 13 amino acids long. Germline CDR1 MNHEY, CDR2 SVGAGI. The CDR3 region is CASSYDRFYGYTF. Written as DNA, the CDR3 is TGTGCCAGCAGTTACGACAGGTTCTATGGCTACACCTTC.

The V and J genes are TRBV6-2 or TRBV6-3 and TRBJ2-7, with 7 bases that match TRBD1. Germline V lookup: CDR1 MNHEY, CDR2 SVGEGT. J was trimmed by 7 bases and V by 5 bases; bases with no gene match: 17. CDR3 length: 16 residues. DNA for the CDR3: TGTGCCAGCAGTGAAGTCCGGGGCAGGGGGTTCGGGGAGCAGTACGTC. Protein: CASSEVRGRGFGEQYV.

The CDR3 region has the DNA TGTGCCACCCTATCAGCGACAGGGGCCGGCTATGGCTACACCTTC. It translates to CATLSATGAGYGYTF. The chain uses TRBV15 and TRBJ1-2, with 8 bases that match TRBD1. Germline V gene sequence: CDR1 LNHNV, CDR2 YYDKDF (reference sequence). CDR3 length equals 15 residues. J lost 4 bases, V lost 8 bases, and 12 bases had no gene match. Filled out from reference TRBV15 and TRBJ1-2, the complete variable domain reads DAMVIQNPRYQVTQFGKPVTLSCSQTLNHNVMYWYQQKSSQAPKLLFHYYDKDFNNEADTPDNFQSRRPNTSFCFLDIRSPGLGDTAMYLCATLSATGAGYGYTFGSGTRLTVV.

V is TRBV6-1 and J is TRBJ2-3, with 7 bases aligning to TRBD1. Per the germline V gene, CDR1 is MNHNS and CDR2 is SASEGT. The CDR3 covers 16 residues. The trim removed 3 bases at V and 2 bases at J, leaving 8 bases unmatched. This chain's CDR3 is CASSDLGTENTDTQYF. As DNA, the CDR3 is TGTGCCAGCAGTGACCTAGGGACAGAAAACACAGATACGCAGTATTTT.

The chain carries TRBV6-6 and TRBJ1-6; D not certain. V was pared by 4 bases and J by 4 bases, with 8 bases between. CDR1 is MNHNY and CDR2 is SVGAGI in the germline V gene (reference sequence). The CDR3 totals 14 residues. The CDR3 is CASSSREYNSPLHF. DNA of the CDR3: TGTGCCAGCAGTTCTCGGGAGTATAATTCACCCCTCCACTTT.

This clonotype was recorded many times. The V and J genes are TRBV28 and TRBJ2-5; tentative D call: TRBD2 (5 bases). V lost 1 base and J lost 2, with 11 bases in between. CDR1 is MDHEN and CDR2 is SYDVKM in the germline V gene. The CDR3 length is 15 residues. The CDR3 DNA reads as TGTGCCAGCAGTTTATACGGGGATATACAAGAGACCCAGTACTTC. It specifies CASSLYGDIQETQYF.

This clonotype was counted only a few times. The rearrangement uses TRBV7-9 and TRBJ2-1; 12 bases map to TRBD2. The ends lost 5 bases at V and 3 bases at J; junction bases unmatched: 5. Germline V gives CDR1 SEHNR, CDR2 FQNEAQ (reference sequence). The CDR3 spans 16 residues. CDR3 sequence reads: CASSPRTSGIYNEQFF. The CDR3 coding sequence is TGTGCCAGCAGCCCACGGACTAGCGGGATCTACAATGAGCAGTTCTTC.

This clonotype occurred a few times. Here the CDR3 DNA reads TGTGCCAGCAGTTGGGGAGGGGTAGGCTCCTACAATGAGCAGTTCTTC. Amino acids: CASSWGGVGSYNEQFF. This rearrangement joins TRBV6-2 or TRBV6-3 to TRBJ2-1; 7 bases are a match to TRBD2. V lost 4 bases and J lost 0; bases outside the gene matches: 6. The V gene's germline CDR1 is MNHEY and CDR2 SVGEGT. The CDR3 contains 16 residues.

This chain joins TRBV6-5 and TRBJ1-2, with D possibly being TRBD1 (6 bases). The CDR3 covers 15 residues. Germline CDR1 is MNHEY and CDR2 is SVGAGI. V shed 5 bases and J shed 8 bases, with 21 bases lying between them. CDR3 coding DNA: TGTGCCAGCAGTCAAAACAGGGAGAGGGAATCAGGCTACACCTTC. Its translation is CASSQNRERESGYTF.

The chain links TRBV7-8 to TRBJ2-1, with 9 bases identical to TRBD1. The CDR3 is 15 amino acids. The J segment lost 8 bases and the V segment lost 1 base, leaving 6 bases of the junction unmatched. Germline lookup yields CDR1 SGHVS and CDR2 FQNEAQ. DNA of the CDR3: TGTGCCAGCAGCTTAGTGGGACAGGGAAGCGATGAGCAGTTCTTC. It yields the protein CASSLVGQGSDEQFF.

The chain is built from TRBV15 and TRBJ1-2; 8 positions agree with TRBD1. The CDR3 has 15 residues. Germline CDR1 is LNHNV and CDR2 is YYDKDF (reference sequence). Trimming at V came to 5 bases and at J to 4 bases, leaving 9 bases not matched to a gene. CDR3 in amino acids: CATSGSTGVRYGYTF. In DNA form, the CDR3 reads TGTGCCACCAGCGGCTCGACAGGGGTCCGCTATGGCTACACCTTC.

The table lists this clonotype with many counts. The chain employs TRBV7-9 and TRBJ2-3, with 7 bases fitting TRBD1. Looked up from germline, CDR1 is SEHNR and CDR2 is FQNEAQ (reference sequence). CDR3 size: 14 residues. Losses at the gene ends were 3 bases for V and 5 bases for J; bases not matched to a gene: 5. The CDR3 region has the DNA TGTGCCAGCAGCTTCGGACAGGACAAAGATACGCAGTATTTT. Protein sequence: CASSFGQDKDTQYF.

Notes on this clonotype: The CDR3 does not close with the conserved phenylalanine or tryptophan, likely indicating a read error. J is TRBJ1-2 and V is TRBV7-6; no clear D gene. The CDR3 has 13 amino acids. V was trimmed by 3 bases and J by 3 bases, leaving 8 bases between them. Germline CDR1 and CDR2: SGHVS and FNYEAQ. The CDR3 DNA is TGTGCCAGCAGCTTTCCGATGCACTATGGCTACACCCTC. This encodes CASSFPMHYGYTL.

This clonotype was counted only a few times. The chain is built from TRBV7-9 and TRBJ1-2; no clear D gene. This CDR3 is 14 amino acids long. V was shortened by 5 bases and J by 2 bases, with 12 bases between the two germline ends. The germline V gene has CDR1 SEHNR and CDR2 FQNEAQ (reference sequence). The CDR3 loop is CASSGQDQNYGYTF. The CDR3, as DNA: TGTGCCAGCAGCGGGCAGGACCAAAACTATGGCTACACCTTC.

This clonotype was seen a handful of times. The V and J genes are TRBV28 and TRBJ2-7; D possibly corresponds to TRBD2 (7 bases). This CDR3 contains 13 residues. Germline CDR1 MDHEN, CDR2 SYDVKM. Trimming left V 7 bases short and J 4 bases short, with 14 bases between. The chain's CDR3 is CASNEGGLYEQYV. In DNA form, the CDR3 reads TGTGCCAGCAATGAAGGGGGACTATACGAGCAGTACGTC.

The chain joins TRBV3-1 to TRBJ2-1; 13 bases match TRBD2. This CDR3 is built from 18 residues. Germline lookup yields CDR1 LGHDT and CDR2 YNNKEL (reference sequence). The junction had 9 bases not matched to a gene; V was cut back by 2 bases and J by 5 bases. CDR3 region: CASSQPNLLAGGHNEQFF. The CDR3 DNA is TGTGCCAGCAGCCAACCGAACCTACTAGCGGGGGGGCACAATGAGCAGTTCTTC.

The chain uses TRBV27 and TRBJ2-7; either TRBD1 or TRBD2 may supply D (5 bases each). CDR3 length: 13 amino acids. Per the germline V gene, CDR1 is MNHEY and CDR2 is SMNVEV (reference sequence). The V end was cut by 8 bases, the J end by 7 bases, with 18 bases between. CDR3 DNA sequence: TGTGCCAGCGGCCGGGGCCTCACAGGAGAGCAGTACGTC. It codes for CASGRGLTGEQYV.